The T cell receptor (beta chain) described here comes from a study of PD-L1 blockade in urothelial cancer. Study as a whole: Patients' atezolizumab regimen, 1,200 mg intravenously every 3 weeks, began around 2014. Reported median T cell count for blood samples was about 150,000. Investigators checked blood 3 weeks (second dose) and 6 weeks after treatment start.

The V gene lost 0 bases and the J gene lost 4 bases, with 9 bases spanning the gap. The CDR3 covers 14 residues. Germline V gives CDR1 SGHTA, CDR2 FQGNSA. Time point: pretreatment peripheral blood. TCRdb keeps only in-frame clones here, not all; method: immunoSEQ multiplex PCR. Here the sample spans 45,000 to 50,000 clones, approximately 78% being singletons. This clonotype was sampled from a man over 45 with urothelial cancer. The V gene is TRBV7-2, the J gene TRBJ1-1; unclear D gene. Material: PBMCs, obtained around atezolizumab (anti-PD-L1) treatment. CDR3: CASSLARRSTEAFF. DNA of the CDR3: TGTGCCAGCAGCTTAGCGCGGAGGAGCACTGAAGCTTTCTTT.